The rows below give T cell receptor beta chains drawn from one sample of a study of T-cell reconstitution after alpha-beta-depleted transplantation in children. TCRdb processed the PCR reads anew with MiXCR; each CDR3 protein has one entry. The sample has over 100,000 distinct CDR3 sequences, 5% to 6% seen once. The starting material was PBMCs, mostly from graft donor cells, obtained 60 days after TCRalphabeta/CD19-depleted stem cell transplant. Source of these receptors: a female patient between 2 and 15 years old who had a stem cell transplant for Fanconi anemia, so the T cells may come from the graft donor. The CDR3 runs from the conserved cysteine through the conserved F or W. The D gene is left open where the match is weak. Clone size is not always given. Where it is, it says once, few, many or a class for expanded clones.

>.|TRBV21-1|TRBJ2-7|.
CASPRLSYEQYF
TGTGCCAGCCCCCGACTGTCCTACGAGCAGTACTTC
>many|TRBV9|TRBJ2-1|TRBD2
CASSVGTSVFNEQFF
TGTGCCAGCAGCGTAGGGACTAGCGTTTTTAATGAGCAGTTCTTC
>many|TRBV5-1|TRBJ1-1|TRBD1
CASSLAGTGGTEAFF
TGCGCCAGCAGCTTGGCCGGGACAGGGGGCACTGAAGCTTTCTTT
>.|TRBV12-3/TRBV12-4|TRBJ2-2|.
CASLDTNTGELFF
TGTGCCAGCTTAGATACGAACACCGGGGAGCTGTTTTTT
>many|TRBV20-1|TRBJ2-7|.
CSAPVDSKLTYEQYF
TGCAGTGCTCCGGTCGACAGTAAACTAACCTACGAGCAGTACTTC
>few|TRBV11-3|TRBJ2-7|TRBD1
CASSFNRGSYEQYF
TGTGCCAGCAGCTTTAACAGGGGCTCCTACGAGCAGTACTTC
>many|TRBV12-3/TRBV12-4|TRBJ2-7|.
CASSLMGDIHEQYF
TGTGCCAGCAGCCTAATGGGGGACATCCACGAGCAGTACTTC
>many|TRBV4-2|TRBJ2-7|.
CASSQEAAGASYEQYF
TGTGCCAGCAGCCAAGAGGCGGCGGGGGCGTCCTACGAGCAGTACTTC
>many|TRBV5-1|TRBJ2-2|.
CASSLGWTGHFAPAGELFF
TGCGCCAGCAGCTTGGGTTGGACGGGACACTTCGCCCCTGCCGGGGAGCTGTTTTTT
>few|TRBV5-1|TRBJ2-3|TRBD2
CASSSQPGGPSDTQYF
TGCGCCAGCAGCTCCCAACCGGGAGGGCCGTCGGATACGCAGTATTTT
>few|TRBV7-3|TRBJ2-6|.
CASSLIGGAWDSNSGANVLTF
TGTGCCAGCAGCTTAATTGGCGGGGCTTGGGACAGCAACTCTGGGGCCAACGTCCTGACTTTC
>.|TRBV6-2/TRBV6-3|TRBJ1-5|TRBD1
CASSYSVAGGAAISNQPQHF
TGTGCCAGCAGTTACTCGGTGGCAGGGGGGGCGGCCATAAGCAATCAGCCCCAGCATTTT
>many|TRBV15|TRBJ2-1|TRBD2
CATSGSGGFHNEQFF
TGTGCCACCAGCGGTAGCGGGGGTTTTCACAATGAGCAGTTCTTC
>many|TRBV6-2/TRBV6-3|TRBJ2-5|.
CASSRARGSGETQYF
TGTGCCAGCAGCAGGGCCCGGGGATCAGGGGAGACCCAGTACTTC
>few|TRBV28|TRBJ1-2|TRBD1
CASSSGTGGSYTF
TGTGCCAGCAGTTCCGGGACAGGGGGTTCCTACACCTTC
>many|TRBV9|TRBJ1-2|TRBD1
CASSARQGRLANYGYTF
TGTGCCAGCAGCGCCCGACAGGGAAGACTAGCTAACTATGGCTACACCTTC
>many|TRBV20-1|TRBJ2-5|TRBD2
CSAKTSGSQETQYF
TGCAGTGCGAAGACTAGCGGGAGTCAAGAGACCCAGTACTTC